The TCR beta chain under discussion was sequenced for a study of blood T cell repertoires in COVID-19. Study summary: Collection of acute and convalescent COVID-19 samples took place in the United States, Italy and Spain.

Using immunoSEQ multiplex PCR, the repertoire was profiled, and TCRdb retains in-frame clones only, with some absent. Altogether about 70,000 clones are present, about four fifths being singletons, with the ten largest covering 20% to 25%. Sample: peripheral blood. The sequence was collected from a man between 65 and 79 years old with acute or convalescent COVID-19.

CDR3 protein: CASRLQGPSEKLFF. CDR3 bases: TGTGCCAGCAGGCTACAGGGTCCCAGTGAAAAACTGTTTTTT. The rearrangement joins TRBV2 to TRBJ1-4; the D gene is possibly TRBD1 (6 bases). V was clipped by 6 bases and J by 7 bases, with 15 bases between them. Germline CDR1 is SNHLY and CDR2 is FYNNEI. The CDR3 consists of 14 residues.